These 10 T cell receptor beta chains were sequenced from one sample in a study of shared clonotypes between healthy human individuals. Method: immunoSEQ multiplex PCR; TCRdb's copy keeps in-frame clones and lacks some. This table holds hundreds of thousands of clones, around 79% found once. The source material was PBMCs. The receptors were sampled from a woman between 40 and 55 years old in good health. Some clones in this sample may be carry-over from other donors' samples.

V usage is TRBV23-1 and J usage is TRBJ2-7; D remains ambiguous. TRBV23-1 carries the ORF label, with uncertain function. CDR3 length equals 14 residues. The germline V and J ends were trimmed by 0 bases and 5 bases, with 11 bases remaining between them. The CDR3 spells CASSQSQALNEQYF. The CDR3 DNA is TGCGCCAGCAGTCAATCCCAGGCTTTGAACGAGCAGTACTTC.

This clone was found a few times. Relative to the germline gene, one junction end is altered; a read error may explain this. This rearrangement joins TRBV27 to TRBJ2-7; D not resolved. This CDR3 is 14 amino acids long. Germline-derived CDR1 and CDR2 are MNHEY and SMNVEV (reference sequence). CDR3 region: CACRPSRFSYEQYF. The CDR3, as DNA: TGTGCCTGCAGACCCTCTAGATTCTCCTACGAGCAGTACTTC.

This chain joins TRBV27 and TRBJ1-1, with D hard to call. CDR1 is MNHEY and CDR2 is SMNVEV in the germline V gene (reference sequence). Trimming stripped 2 bases from V and 1 base from J, with 5 bases between. This CDR3 is 13 amino acids long. The CDR3 region has the DNA TGTGCCAGCAGTTTAAGGTCGAACACTGAAGCTTTCTTT. This codes for CASSLRSNTEAFF.

The chain employs TRBV29-1 and TRBJ2-7; possibly TRBD2 for D (7 bases). The germline gives CDR1 SQVTM, CDR2 ANQGSEA. Trimming removed 6 bases from V and 6 bases from J, with 18 bases in between. The CDR3 has 13 residues. The DNA of the CDR3 is TGCAGCGTGACCCGGGGGGCGAATGCCGAGCAGTACTTC. Its translation: CSVTRGANAEQYF.

The rearrangement uses TRBV5-1 and TRBJ2-2; D uncertain. CDR1 and CDR2 from the germline V gene are SGHRS and YFSETQ. The germline V and J ends were trimmed by 0 bases and 2 bases, with 8 bases remaining between them. The CDR3 is made up of 15 amino acids. The CDR3 is CASSLVGFNTGELFF. As DNA, the CDR3 is TGCGCCAGCAGCTTGGTAGGGTTTAACACCGGGGAGCTGTTTTTT. Filled out from reference TRBV5-1 and TRBJ2-2, the complete variable domain reads KAGVTQTPRYLIKTRGQQVTLSCSPISGHRSVSWYQQTPGQGLQFLFEYFSETQRNKGNFPGRFSGRQFSNSRSEMNVSTLELGDSALYLCASSLVGFNTGELFFGEGSRLTVL.

This clone was counted a few times. This sequence joins TRBV5-1 and TRBJ2-7; a possible D gene is TRBD2 (6 bases). The CDR3 is 16 amino acids. Trimming cost V 4 bases and J 0 bases, with 17 bases left between them. In germline, CDR1 is SGHRS, CDR2 YFSETQ. The CDR3 sequence is CASSIDHSGSSYEQYF. As DNA, the CDR3 is TGCGCCAGCAGCATCGATCATAGCGGTAGCTCCTACGAGCAGTACTTC.

The chain combines TRBV27 with TRBJ2-1; D ambiguous. The CDR3 is 15 residues long. CDR1 MNHEY and CDR2 SMNVEV come from the germline V gene (reference sequence). V was shortened by 4 bases and J by 1 base, with 11 bases between the two germline ends. CDR3 nucleotides: TGTGCCAGCAGTTCTCCGCAGAAGTCCTACAATGAGCAGTTCTTC. Amino acids: CASSSPQKSYNEQFF.

This clone was counted once. The chain joins TRBV13 to TRBJ2-3; D unresolved. Germline V gene sequence: CDR1 PRHDT, CDR2 FYEKMQ (reference sequence). The V and J ends lost 6 bases and 2 bases respectively, with 15 bases between them. The CDR3 contains 15 residues. CDR3 bases: TGTGCCAGCAGATCTGAGGTGGACCTCACAGATACGCAGTATTTT. Protein sequence: CASRSEVDLTDTQYF.

As for this clone: The sample carries other DNA sequences with the same CDR3. The rearrangement uses TRBV28 and TRBJ2-7, with 12 bases aligning to TRBD2. This CDR3 spans 14 amino acids. The V gene's germline CDR1 is MDHEN and CDR2 SYDVKM. V was clipped by 4 bases and J by 6 bases; unmatched bases: 4. Written as DNA, the CDR3 is TGTGCCAGCAGTTCTCCGGGACTAGCGGGCGAGCAGTACTTC. Its translation: CASSSPGLAGEQYF.

This chain uses TRBV27 with TRBJ2-7, with unresolved D. The V and J ends lost 2 bases and 1 base respectively, with 6 bases between them. Germline CDR1 reads MNHEY; CDR2 reads SMNVEV (reference sequence). The CDR3 is made up of 13 amino acids. The CDR3 bases are TGTGCCAGCAGTTTACTGGTTTCCTACGAGCAGTACTTC. Encoded protein: CASSLLVSYEQYF.